The 21 T cell receptor beta chains below come from one sample, sequenced in a study of Graves' ophthalmopathy and Graves' hyperthyroidism. RNA transcripts provided the template for amplifying TCR beta CDR3 regions. Amplification began with first-round RT-PCR using HTBI primers, then second-round multiplex PCR was performed. MiXCR, applied by TCRdb to the multiplex PCR reads, yields one record per CDR3 protein. The sample carries 600,000 to 650,000 distinct CDR3 sequences, 22% recorded once. The sequenced material came from peripheral blood. The source is a woman between 18 and 30 years old with stable Graves' hyperthyroidism. Some clones in this sample may be carry-over from other donors' samples.

Ten or more counts support this clonotype. A read error may produce the germline difference seen at one junction end. The chain employs TRBV6-4 and TRBJ1-6, with D unclear. In germline, CDR1 is MRHNA, CDR2 SNTAGT. The CDR3 has 12 residues. The CDR3 coding sequence is TGTGCCAGCAGTTACTCGCGGTCACCCCTCCACTTT. Encoded protein: CASSYSRSPLHF.

This clonotype was counted many times. V is TRBV7-2 and J is TRBJ1-5; TRBD1 matches 9 bases. The CDR3 has 15 amino acids. The germline CDR1 and CDR2 sequences are SGHTA and FQGNSA. Trimming cost V 5 bases and J 1 base; bases outside gene matches: 3. The CDR3 nucleotides are TGTGCCAGCAGCCAGGGACAGGGCAGCAATCAGCCCCAGCATTTT. Encoded protein: CASSQGQGSNQPQHF.

The chain is built from TRBV15 and TRBJ1-5; D unclear. Germline V gene data show CDR1 as LNHNV and CDR2 as YYDKDF (reference sequence). V shed 0 bases and J shed 4 bases, with 10 bases lying between them. The CDR3 totals 15 residues. The CDR3 sequence is CATSRDWTGNQPQHF. The CDR3 bases are TGTGCCACCAGCAGAGATTGGACGGGAAATCAGCCCCAGCATTTT.

This clonotype was picked up many times. This chain uses TRBV2 with TRBJ2-5; TRBD2 agrees at 9 bases. Germline V gene sequence: CDR1 SNHLY, CDR2 FYNNEI. V shed 7 bases and J 0 bases; nucleotides not matched to a gene: 3. The CDR3 loop spans 14 amino acids. CDR3 region: CASTLAGDQETQYF. The CDR3 DNA is TGTGCCAGCACATTAGCGGGGGACCAAGAGACCCAGTACTTC.

This clonotype was counted only a few times. The CDR3 reads CASSYETELYEQYF. CDR3 nucleotides: TGCGCCAGCAGCTACGAGACGGAACTCTACGAGCAGTACTTC. The chain links TRBV5-1 to TRBJ2-7; D uncertain. The CDR3 runs to 14 residues. Trimming shortened V by 3 bases and J by 3 bases, and 13 bases separated the two germline ends. The V gene's germline CDR1 is SGHRS and CDR2 YFSETQ.

This clonotype was counted ten times or more. Here the CDR3 reads CASSLAGLRDEQYF. The DNA for the CDR3 is TGTGCCAGCAGTTTAGCAGGGCTACGGGACGAGCAGTACTTC. This sequence joins TRBV12-3 or TRBV12-4 and TRBJ2-7; D gene uncertain. This CDR3 contains 14 residues. V gave up 0 bases and J gave up 5 bases, with 11 bases separating them.

The chain combines TRBV12-3 or TRBV12-4 with TRBJ2-7, with D hard to call. This CDR3 contains 14 residues. The CDR3 region has the DNA TGTGCCAGCAGTTTAGCCGGTCCGGTCTACGAGCAGTGGGTG. This translates into CASSLAGPVYEQWV.

This chain uses TRBV6-2 or TRBV6-3 with TRBJ1-1; D is unresolved. Trimming removed 10 bases at V and 6 bases at J, with 15 bases between. The germline CDR1 and CDR2 sequences are MNHEY and SVGEGT. This CDR3 spans 12 amino acids. The CDR3 spells CATEGIRPEAFF. The CDR3 DNA reads as TGTGCCACGGAGGGTATTAGGCCTGAAGCTTTCTTT.

This clonotype was seen many times. The chain employs TRBV6-5 and TRBJ2-5; D perhaps matches TRBD2 (7 bases). Looked up from germline, CDR1 is MNHEY and CDR2 is SVGAGI. V lost 4 bases and J 4 bases, leaving 16 bases between the germline ends. This CDR3 spans 15 amino acids. CDR3 DNA sequence: TGTGCCAGCAGTTCTCCAGGGGAGGGTATAGAGACCCAGTACTTC. It translates to CASSSPGEGIETQYF.

This clonotype has a count of ten or more. This chain connects TRBV12-3 or TRBV12-4 to TRBJ1-2; tentative D call: TRBD1 (5 bases). The CDR3 extends over 14 amino acids. The V and J ends lost 0 bases and 5 bases respectively, with 10 bases between them. This CDR3 is CASSLAGEAYGYTF. CDR3 sequence (DNA): TGTGCCAGCAGTTTAGCAGGGGAGGCATATGGCTACACCTTC.

This chain uses TRBV9 with TRBJ2-5; D not certain. CDR1 and CDR2 (germline): SGDLS, YYNGEE. V lost 3 bases and J 4 bases, leaving 13 bases between the germline ends. CDR3 length: 14 residues. This CDR3 reads CASSAAAGRETQYF. The CDR3 DNA reads as TGTGCCAGCAGCGCCGCGGCTGGCCGAGAGACCCAGTACTTC.

This clonotype appeared a few times. The chain links TRBV6-1 to TRBJ1-1, with D unclear. CDR3 length: 10 residues. CDR1 and CDR2 from the germline V gene are MNHNS and SASEGT. Between the trimmed V and J ends, which lost 7 bases and 8 bases, there was a span of 8 bases. The CDR3 is CASTAGEAFF. The CDR3 region has the DNA TGTGCCAGCACAGCGGGGGAAGCTTTCTTT.

V is TRBV15 and J is TRBJ2-3; TRBD2 matches at 11 bases. J lost 1 base, V lost 0 bases, and 3 bases had no gene match. The germline V gene has CDR1 LNHNV and CDR2 YYDKDF (reference sequence). The CDR3 covers 17 residues. CDR3 in amino acids: CATSRELAGEGTDTQYF. The CDR3, as DNA: TGTGCCACCAGCAGAGAACTAGCGGGGGAAGGCACAGATACGCAGTATTTT. Using reference TRBV15 and TRBJ2-3 for the parts outside the CDR3, the full variable domain is DAMVIQNPRYQVTQFGKPVTLSCSQTLNHNVMYWYQQKSSQAPKLLFHYYDKDFNNEADTPDNFQSRRPNTSFCFLDIRSPGLGDTAMYLCATSRELAGEGTDTQYFGPGTRLTVL.

The chain couples TRBV20-1 to TRBJ2-5; 8 bases line up with TRBD1. CDR1 is DFQATT, CDR2 SNEGSKA, per germline (reference sequence). V was pared by 6 bases and J by 7 bases, with 7 bases of the junction left unmatched. The length of the CDR3 is 12 residues. CDR3 in DNA: TGCAGTGCCAAGACAGGGGAGGTGACCCAGTACTTC. Amino acids: CSAKTGEVTQYF.

There are many counts of this clonotype. The V and J genes are TRBV28 and TRBJ2-2; 8 bases agree with TRBD1. V trimming: 5 bases; J trimming: 5 bases; junction bases outside the gene matches: 7. CDR3 size: 15 residues. The V gene's germline CDR1 is MDHEN and CDR2 SYDVKM. CDR3 amino acids: CASSNEQGATGELFF. The CDR3 bases are TGTGCCAGCAGTAATGAGCAGGGGGCTACCGGGGAGCTGTTTTTT.

The sample holds many counts of this clonotype. The chain joins TRBV14 to TRBJ2-2; D is unresolved. CDR1 is SGHDN, CDR2 FVKESK, per germline. CDR3 length: 14 residues. Deletions cut 4 bases from V and 3 bases from J, with 9 bases between. CDR3 residues: CASSPRTDTGELFF. CDR3 DNA sequence: TGTGCCAGCAGCCCCCGGACGGACACCGGGGAGCTGTTTTTT. The whole variable domain, remainder taken from reference TRBV14 and TRBJ2-2, is EAGVTQFPSHSVIEKGQTVTLRCDPISGHDNLYWYRRVMGKEIKFLLHFVKESKQDESGMPNNRFLAERTGGTYSTLKVQPAELEDSGVYFCASSPRTDTGELFFGEGSRLTVL.

The J gene is TRBJ1-5, the V gene TRBV20-1; D call uncertain. This CDR3 contains 15 residues. The V and J ends lost 7 bases and 6 bases respectively, with 22 bases between them. Germline V gene sequence: CDR1 DFQATT, CDR2 SNEGSKA (reference sequence). The CDR3 coding sequence is TGCAGTGTCCAAGCCCGGGGAGGGAAGGTTCAGCCCCAGCATTTT. Protein product: CSVQARGGKVQPQHF.

Ten or more counts support this clonotype. This sequence joins TRBV7-2 and TRBJ1-6, with a tentative D call TRBD1 (6 bases). Per the germline V gene, CDR1 is SGHTA and CDR2 is FQGNSA. This CDR3 contains 15 residues. V was trimmed by 3 bases and J by 5 bases, leaving 11 bases between them. The CDR3 loop is CASSFRDTNNSPLHF. The CDR3 DNA reads TGTGCCAGCAGCTTCCGGGACACCAATAATTCACCCCTCCACTTT. The variable domain in full, with the rest retrieved from reference TRBV7-2 and TRBJ1-6, is GAGVSQSPSNKVTEKGKDVELRCDPISGHTALYWYRQSLGQGLEFLIYFQGNSAPDKSGLPSDRFSAERTGGSVSTLTIQRTQQEDSAVYLCASSFRDTNNSPLHFGNGTRLTVT.

This clonotype came up many times. The chain couples TRBV12-3 or TRBV12-4 to TRBJ1-5; unclear D gene. The CDR3 consists of 13 residues. Between the trimmed V and J ends, which lost 1 base and 6 bases, there was a span of 7 bases. DNA for the CDR3: TGTGCCAGCAGTTTAGGGGTCGTTCAGCCCCAGCATTTT. Translated: CASSLGVVQPQHF.

The rearrangement joins TRBV6-2 or TRBV6-3 to TRBJ1-1; D uncertain. In germline, CDR1 is MNHEY, CDR2 SVGEGT. CDR3 size: 15 residues. V lost 2 bases and J 0 bases, leaving 10 bases between the germline ends. This chain's CDR3 is CASSYNAILNTEAFF. The CDR3 nucleotides are TGTGCCAGCAGTTACAATGCCATCTTGAACACTGAAGCTTTCTTT.

This clonotype was recorded many times. The gene calls are TRBV29-1 and TRBJ1-1; the D is unclear. This CDR3 is 16 amino acids long. Germline CDR1 is SQVTM and CDR2 is ANQGSEA. V lost 2 bases to trimming and J lost 0 bases, with 16 bases between them. The CDR3 reads CSVEPQLVGMNTEAFF. The CDR3 DNA sequence: TGCAGCGTTGAACCACAGCTAGTAGGGATGAACACTGAAGCTTTCTTT.